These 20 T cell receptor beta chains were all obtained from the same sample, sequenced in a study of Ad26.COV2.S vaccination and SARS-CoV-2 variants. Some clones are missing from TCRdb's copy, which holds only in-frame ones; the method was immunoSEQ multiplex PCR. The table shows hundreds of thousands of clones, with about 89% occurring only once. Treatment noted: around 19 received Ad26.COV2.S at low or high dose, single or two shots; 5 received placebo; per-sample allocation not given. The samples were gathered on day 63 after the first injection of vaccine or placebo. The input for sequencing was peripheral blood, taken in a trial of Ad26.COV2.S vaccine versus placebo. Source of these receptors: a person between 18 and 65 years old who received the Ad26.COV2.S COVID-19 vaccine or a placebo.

CDR3 sequence: CASSHDRDYEKLFF. The CDR3 coding sequence is TGTGCCAGCTCACACGACAGGGACTATGAAAAACTGTTTTTT. This rearrangement joins TRBV18 to TRBJ1-4; 7 bases line up with TRBD1. The CDR3 runs 14 residues. The trim removed 4 bases at V and 6 bases at J, leaving 5 bases unmatched. Germline V gene sequence: CDR1 KGHSH, CDR2 LQKENI.

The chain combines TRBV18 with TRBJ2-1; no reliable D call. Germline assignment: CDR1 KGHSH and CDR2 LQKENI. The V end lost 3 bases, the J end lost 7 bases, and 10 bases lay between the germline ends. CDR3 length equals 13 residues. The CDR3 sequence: CASSPGSLNEQFF. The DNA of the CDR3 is TGTGCCAGCTCACCGGGCAGCTTAAATGAGCAGTTCTTC.

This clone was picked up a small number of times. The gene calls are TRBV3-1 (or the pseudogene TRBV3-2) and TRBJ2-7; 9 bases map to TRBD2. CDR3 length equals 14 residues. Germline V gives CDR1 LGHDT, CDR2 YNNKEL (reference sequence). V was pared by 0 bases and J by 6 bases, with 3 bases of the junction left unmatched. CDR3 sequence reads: CASSQEEAGGEQYF. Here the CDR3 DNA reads TGTGCCAGCAGCCAAGAGGAAGCGGGAGGCGAGCAGTACTTC.

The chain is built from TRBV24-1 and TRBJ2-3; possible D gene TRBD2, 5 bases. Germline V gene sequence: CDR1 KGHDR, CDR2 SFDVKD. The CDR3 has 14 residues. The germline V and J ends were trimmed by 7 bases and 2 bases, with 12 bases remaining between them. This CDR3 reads CATSEPGNTDTQYF. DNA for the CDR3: TGTGCCACCAGCGAACCGGGGAACACAGATACGCAGTATTTT.

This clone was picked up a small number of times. CDR3: CASSQEGITGELFF. Here the CDR3 DNA reads TGCGCCAGCAGCCAAGAGGGCATCACCGGGGAGCTGTTTTTT. J is TRBJ2-2 and V is TRBV4-3; no firm D call. Germline V gives CDR1 LGHNA, CDR2 YSLEER. The V end was cut by 0 bases, the J end by 4 bases, with 6 bases between. This CDR3 contains 14 residues.

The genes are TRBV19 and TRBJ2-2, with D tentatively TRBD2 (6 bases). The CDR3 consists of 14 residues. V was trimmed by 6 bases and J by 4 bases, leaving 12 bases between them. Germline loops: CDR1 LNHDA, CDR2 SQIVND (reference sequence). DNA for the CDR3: TGTGCCAGTAGGGAGGGCACACTCACCGGGGAGCTGTTTTTT. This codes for CASREGTLTGELFF.

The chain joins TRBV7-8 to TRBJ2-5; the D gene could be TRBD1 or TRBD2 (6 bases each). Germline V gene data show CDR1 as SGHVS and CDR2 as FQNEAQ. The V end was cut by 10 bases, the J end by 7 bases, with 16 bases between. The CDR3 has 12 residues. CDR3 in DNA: TGTGCCACAGAGGGGGGTGGGGTGACCCAGTACTTC. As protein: CATEGGGVTQYF.

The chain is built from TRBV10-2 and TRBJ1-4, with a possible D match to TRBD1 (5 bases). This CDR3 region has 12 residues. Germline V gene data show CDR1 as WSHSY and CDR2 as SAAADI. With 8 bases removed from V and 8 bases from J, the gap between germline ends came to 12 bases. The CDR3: CASRGQREKLFF. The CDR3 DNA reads TGCGCCAGCCGAGGACAACGGGAAAAACTGTTTTTT.

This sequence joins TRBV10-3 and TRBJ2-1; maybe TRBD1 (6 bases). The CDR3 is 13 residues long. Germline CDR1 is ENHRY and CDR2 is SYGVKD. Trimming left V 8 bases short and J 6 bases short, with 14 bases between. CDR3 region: CAIRDTDGNEQFF. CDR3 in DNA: TGTGCCATCCGGGACACGGACGGCAATGAGCAGTTCTTC.

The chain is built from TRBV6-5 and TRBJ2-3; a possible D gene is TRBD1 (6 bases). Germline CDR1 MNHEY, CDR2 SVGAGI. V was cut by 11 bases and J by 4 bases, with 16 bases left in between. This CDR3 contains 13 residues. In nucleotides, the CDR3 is TGTGCCTCACAGAGGGGGTGGTCAGATACGCAGTATTTT. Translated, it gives CASQRGWSDTQYF.

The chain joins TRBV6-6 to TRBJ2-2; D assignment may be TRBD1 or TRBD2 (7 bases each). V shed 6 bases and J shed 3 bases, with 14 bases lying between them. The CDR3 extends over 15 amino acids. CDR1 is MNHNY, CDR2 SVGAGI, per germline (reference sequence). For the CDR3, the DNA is TGTGCCAGCAGAATGACAGGGAGGGACACCGGGGAGCTGTTTTTT. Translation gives CASRMTGRDTGELFF.

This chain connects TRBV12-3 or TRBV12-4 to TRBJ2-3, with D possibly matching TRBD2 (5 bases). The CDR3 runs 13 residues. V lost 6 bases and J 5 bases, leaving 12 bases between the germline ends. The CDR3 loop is CASRDSMEDTQYF. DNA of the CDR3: TGTGCCAGCAGGGACTCTATGGAAGATACGCAGTATTTT.

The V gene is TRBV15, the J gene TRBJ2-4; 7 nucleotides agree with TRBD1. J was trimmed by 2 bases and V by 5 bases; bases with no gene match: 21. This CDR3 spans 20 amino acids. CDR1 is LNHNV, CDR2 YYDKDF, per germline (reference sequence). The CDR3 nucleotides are TGTGCCACCAGCGGAAGCCGAGCTACTCTCGGGACAGCTTCCAAAAACATTCAGTACTTC. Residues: CATSGSRATLGTASKNIQYF.

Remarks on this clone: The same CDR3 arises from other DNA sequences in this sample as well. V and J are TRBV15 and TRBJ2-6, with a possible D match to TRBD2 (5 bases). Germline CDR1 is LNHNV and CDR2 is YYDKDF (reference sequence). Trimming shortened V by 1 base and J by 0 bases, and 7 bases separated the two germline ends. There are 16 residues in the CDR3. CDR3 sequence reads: CATSRGAASGANVLTF. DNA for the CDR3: TGTGCCACCAGCAGAGGAGCGGCCTCTGGGGCCAACGTCCTGACTTTC.

CDR3 in amino acids: CASSKVAGRSNETQYF. The CDR3 DNA reads TGTGCCAGCAGCAAAGTGGCAGGGCGGAGTAACGAGACCCAGTACTTC. J is TRBJ2-5 and V is TRBV21-1; the tabulated D call, TRBD1, remains unverified against the DNA. TRBV21-1 is marked as a pseudogene. CDR3 length equals 16 residues.

The DNA of the CDR3 is TGTGCCAGCTCAGACGCCCCGGGATGGGGCACTGAAGCTTTCTTT. Its protein is CASSDAPGWGTEAFF. This rearrangement joins TRBV18 to TRBJ1-1, with D uncertain. This CDR3 contains 15 residues. CDR1 is KGHSH and CDR2 is LQKENI in the germline V gene. The V end lost 5 bases, the J end lost 4 bases, and 17 bases lay between the germline ends.

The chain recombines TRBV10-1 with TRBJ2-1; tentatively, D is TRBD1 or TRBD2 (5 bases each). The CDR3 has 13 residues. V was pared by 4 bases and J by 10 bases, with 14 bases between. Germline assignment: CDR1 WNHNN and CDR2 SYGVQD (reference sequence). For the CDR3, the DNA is TGCGCCAGCAGTGGTTCGGGGCGGCAGGAGCAGTTCTTC. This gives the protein CASSGSGRQEQFF.

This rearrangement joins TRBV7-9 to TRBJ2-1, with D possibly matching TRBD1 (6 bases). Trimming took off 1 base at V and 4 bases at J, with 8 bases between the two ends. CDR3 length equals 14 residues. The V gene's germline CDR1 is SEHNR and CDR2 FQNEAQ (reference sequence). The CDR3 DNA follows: TGTGCCAGCAGCTTAGGGACAGAGTACAATGAGCAGTTCTTC. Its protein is CASSLGTEYNEQFF.

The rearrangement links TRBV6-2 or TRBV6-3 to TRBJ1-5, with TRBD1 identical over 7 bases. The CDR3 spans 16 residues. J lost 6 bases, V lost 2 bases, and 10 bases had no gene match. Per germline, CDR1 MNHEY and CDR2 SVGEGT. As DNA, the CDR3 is TGTGCCAGCAGTTACCAATCCCAGGGGGTTAGTCAGCCCCAGCATTTT. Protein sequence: CASSYQSQGVSQPQHF.

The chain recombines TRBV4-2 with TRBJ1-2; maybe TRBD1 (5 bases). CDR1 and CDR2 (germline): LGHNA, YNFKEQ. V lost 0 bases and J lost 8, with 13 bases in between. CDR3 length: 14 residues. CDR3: CASSQDRDGRGYTF. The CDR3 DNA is TGTGCCAGCAGCCAAGATAGGGACGGCCGGGGCTACACCTTC.